These T cell receptor beta chains were read from a single sample in a study of blood T cell repertoires in COVID-19. Measured with immunoSEQ multiplex PCR; TCRdb has only the in-frame clones, and not every one. The sample includes some 130,000 clones, roughly three quarters of them seen just once. Sequencing used peripheral blood. These TCRs come from a woman older than 75 with acute or convalescent COVID-19. CDR3s include the opening cysteine and the closing phenylalanine or tryptophan. The D gene is left open where the match is weak. Clone sizes are given selectively: once, few, many, or a class where the clone is expanded.

NA	TRBV29-1	TRBJ2-7	once	TGCAGCGTGGGGGCAGGGTCCGACGAGCAGTACTTC	CSVGAGSDEQYF
TRBD1	TRBV6-6	TRBJ1-4	NA	TGTGCCAGCAGCTCCACCCTTACAGGGGCTAAACTGTTTTTT	CASSSTLTGAKLFF
TRBD1	TRBV9	TRBJ1-3	NA	TGTGCCAGCAGCGTAGCCAGGGGGGGAAACACCATATATTTT	CASSVARGGNTIYF
NA	TRBV10-3	TRBJ1-2	NA	TGTGCCATCAGTGAGTCTAACGGAGCTAACTATGGCTACACCTTC	CAISESNGANYGYTF
NA	TRBV5-1	TRBJ2-3	NA	TGCGCCAGCAGCTTGGGTCTAGCATCAGATACGCAGTATTTT	CASSLGLASDTQYF
TRBD2	TRBV7-2	TRBJ2-5	NA	TGTGCCAGCAGCTTAGGACTAGCGAGCAAAGAGACCCAGTACTTC	CASSLGLASKETQYF
NA	TRBV5-6	TRBJ1-4	NA	TGTGCCAGCAGTACCATAGGAGGGCCCAATGAAAAACTGTTTTTT	CASSTIGGPNEKLFF
NA	TRBV6-4	TRBJ1-1	once	TGTGCCAGCAGTACGACAGAGAACACTGAAGCTTTCTTT	CASSTTENTEAFF
NA	TRBV29-1	TRBJ1-1	NA	TGCAGCGTTGAAACAGGTCTGAACACTGAAGCTTTCTTT	CSVETGLNTEAFF
NA	TRBV5-4	TRBJ1-4	NA	TGTGCCAGCAGCGCGGGGGGAGGGGGAAACGAAAAACTGTTTTTT	CASSAGGGGNEKLFF
TRBD2	TRBV6-4	TRBJ2-7	NA	TGTGCCAGCAGTGAAGCCCCCCTCTTAGCGGGAGAGTACTACGAGCAGTACTTC	CASSEAPLLAGEYYEQYF
NA	TRBV6-6	TRBJ2-7	NA	TGTGCCAGCAGTTACCGACAGGACTCCTACGAGCAGTACTTC	CASSYRQDSYEQYF
TRBD1	TRBV11-2	TRBJ2-7	NA	TGTGCCAGCAGCTTAGCCACAGGGGGCGCATACGAGCAGTACTTC	CASSLATGGAYEQYF
NA	TRBV3-1/TRBV3-2	TRBJ2-5	NA	TGTGCCAGCAGCCAAGATCTTCAAGAGACCCAGTACTTC	CASSQDLQETQYF
NA	TRBV4-3	TRBJ1-3	NA	TGCGCCAGCAGCCAAGATACGACAGCTCGAAACACCATATATTTT	CASSQDTTARNTIYF
TRBD2	TRBV6-2/TRBV6-3	TRBJ2-5	NA	TGTGCCAGCAGTCCCCATCGGGGTAGCGGGGCCGAAGAGACCCAGTACTTC	CASSPHRGSGAEETQYF
NA	TRBV7-2	TRBJ1-1	NA	TGTGCCAGCAGCTTAGACCGGGGGGGGGTAATGAACACTGAAGCTTTCTTT	CASSLDRGGVMNTEAFF
TRBD1	TRBV7-2	TRBJ1-1	NA	TGTGCCAGCAGAGTGACAGGGGCGAACACTGAAGCTTTCTTT	CASRVTGANTEAFF
TRBD1	TRBV5-1	TRBJ1-3	NA	TGCGCCAGCAGCCCCTCCGGGACAGGGCCCATCTCTGGAAACACCATATATTTT	CASSPSGTGPISGNTIYF
TRBD1	TRBV6-1	TRBJ2-7	NA	TGTGCCAGCAGTGATCCGACAGGGGGCTACTCCTACGAGCAGTACTTC	CASSDPTGGYSYEQYF
TRBD1	TRBV11-2	TRBJ2-7	NA	TGTGCCAGCAGCCCGCTGACAGGGGGCTACGAGCAGTACTTC	CASSPLTGGYEQYF
NA	TRBV5-1	TRBJ2-7	once	TGCGCCAGCACTCTGGAGGGGACCTACGAGCAGTACTTC	CASTLEGTYEQYF
NA	TRBV12-5	TRBJ1-2	NA	TGTGCTAGTGGCCCCCCCAGGGGCGTATGCACCTTC	CASGPPRGVCTF
TRBD1	TRBV7-3	TRBJ1-6	NA	TGTGCCAGCAGCCGGGACAGCAATTCACCCCTCCACTTT	CASSRDSNSPLHF
TRBD1	TRBV6-6	TRBJ2-2	NA	TGTGCCAGCAGCCCGGGACAGGAGGAGCTGTTTTTT	CASSPGQEELFF
TRBD2	TRBV19	TRBJ2-1	NA	TGTGCCAGTAGCCCAGCGGGATCGGGAAGGGCCTACAATGAGCAGTTCTTC	CASSPAGSGRAYNEQFF
NA	TRBV2	TRBJ2-7	NA	TGTGCCAGCAGTGTCCTTGACCCAACAGCTGGCGAGCAGTACTTC	CASSVLDPTAGEQYF
TRBD2	TRBV5-1	TRBJ2-7	NA	TGCGCCAGCAGCTTGGATGGCGGGAGACCGGCCGAGCAGTACTTC	CASSLDGGRPAEQYF
NA	TRBV14	TRBJ1-1	NA	TGTGCCAGCAGCCGAGGGAACACTGAAGCTTTCTTT	CASSRGNTEAFF
NA	TRBV4-2	TRBJ2-1	NA	TGTGCCAGCAGCCATCCCTACCCCGTAGAGCAGTTCTTC	CASSHPYPVEQFF
NA	TRBV6-5	TRBJ1-4	NA	TGTGCCAGCAGTCAGGGAAGTGAAAAACTGTTTTTT	CASSQGSEKLFF
NA	TRBV4-3	TRBJ1-5	NA	TGCGCCAGCAGCCAAGATTTGGCGGGGGCCGATAATCAGCCCCAGCATTTT	CASSQDLAGADNQPQHF
TRBD1	TRBV7-2	TRBJ1-6	NA	TGTGCCAGCGCGACCGGGACAGTTAATTCACCCCTCCACTTT	CASATGTVNSPLHF
NA	TRBV27	TRBJ2-7	once	TGTGCCAGCAGCTCAATTCGGGCCTACGAGCAGTACTTC	CASSSIRAYEQYF
NA	TRBV5-1	TRBJ2-6	NA	TGCGCCAGCAGCTTGGCCCAGGGAAGTGGGGCCAACGTCCTGACTTTC	CASSLAQGSGANVLTF
NA	TRBV7-2	TRBJ2-4	NA	TGTGCCAGCAGCTTAGTAGGCCCTAGCTCAGCCAAAAACATTCAGTACTTC	CASSLVGPSSAKNIQYF
NA	TRBV5-1	TRBJ2-3	NA	TGCGCCAGCAGCACCCGACAGAGCACAGATACGCAGTATTTT	CASSTRQSTDTQYF
NA	TRBV28	TRBJ2-1	NA	TGTGCCAGCAGTCGGGGGACCTCCTACAATGAGCAGTTCTTC	CASSRGTSYNEQFF
NA	TRBV12-3/TRBV12-4	TRBJ1-2	few	TGTGCCAGCAGTCCGGGGTTACTCTATGGCTACACCTTC	CASSPGLLYGYTF
TRBD1	TRBV7-2	TRBJ1-6	NA	TGTGCCAGCAGCCCCAGGACAGGGGGAGGTTCACCCCTCCACTTT	CASSPRTGGGSPLHF
NA	TRBV30	TRBJ1-2	few	TGTGCCTGGAGTTTATACAGGGTTGGCTATGGCTACACCTTC	CAWSLYRVGYGYTF
TRBD1	TRBV5-1	TRBJ1-2	NA	TGCGCCAGCAGCTTGGCCATAGGGACAGGCAACTATGGCTACACCTTC	CASSLAIGTGNYGYTF
TRBD1	TRBV6-2/TRBV6-3	TRBJ2-7	NA	TGTGCCAGCAGTCCCATAGGACAGGTGGGCTACGAGCAGTACTTC	CASSPIGQVGYEQYF
NA	TRBV7-3	TRBJ2-7	NA	TGTGCCAGCAGCCCAGGACTTAGCTCCTACGAGCAGTACTTC	CASSPGLSSYEQYF
TRBD1	TRBV7-3	TRBJ2-1	NA	TGTGCCAGCAGCGCCCGACAGGGGGCGAGGGAGCAGTTCTTC	CASSARQGAREQFF
TRBD2	TRBV13	TRBJ2-7	once	TGTGCCAGCAGCCGTGGACTAGTCTACGAGCAGTACTTC	CASSRGLVYEQYF
NA	TRBV6-5	TRBJ2-7	once	TGTGCCAGCAGTTCTGGACAGAACCCCTACGAGCAGTACTTC	CASSSGQNPYEQYF
NA	TRBV11-2	TRBJ1-2	NA	TGTGCCAGCAGCACCCTTGGACAGTTCTTGGGTGGCTACACCTTC	CASSTLGQFLGGYTF
NA	TRBV5-6	TRBJ1-4	NA	TGTGCCAGCAGCCACTGGGAGACTAATGAAAAACTGTTTTTT	CASSHWETNEKLFF